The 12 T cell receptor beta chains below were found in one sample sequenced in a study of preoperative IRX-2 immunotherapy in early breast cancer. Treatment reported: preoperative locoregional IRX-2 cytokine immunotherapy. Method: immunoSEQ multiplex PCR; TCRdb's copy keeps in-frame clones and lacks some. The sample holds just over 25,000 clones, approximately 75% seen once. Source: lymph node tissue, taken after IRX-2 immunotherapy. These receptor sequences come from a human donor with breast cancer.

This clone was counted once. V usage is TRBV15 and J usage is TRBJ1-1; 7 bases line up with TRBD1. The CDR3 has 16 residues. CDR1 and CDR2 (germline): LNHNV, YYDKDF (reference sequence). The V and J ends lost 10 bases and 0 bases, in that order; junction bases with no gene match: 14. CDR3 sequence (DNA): TGTGCCAGCAGACTTAGTAACAGGGGTATGAACACTGAAGCTTTCTTT. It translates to CASRLSNRGMNTEAFF. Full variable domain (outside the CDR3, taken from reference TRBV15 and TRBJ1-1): DAMVIQNPRYQVTQFGKPVTLSCSQTLNHNVMYWYQQKSSQAPKLLFHYYDKDFNNEADTPDNFQSRRPNTSFCFLDIRSPGLGDTAMYLCASRLSNRGMNTEAFFGQGTRLTVV.

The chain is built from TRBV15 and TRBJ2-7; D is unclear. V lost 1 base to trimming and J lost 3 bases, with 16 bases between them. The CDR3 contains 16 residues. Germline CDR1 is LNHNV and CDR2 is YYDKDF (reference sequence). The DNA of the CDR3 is TGTGCCACCAGCAGAGGTGGGTCCGGTATCCTCTACGAGCAGTACTTC. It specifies CATSRGGSGILYEQYF. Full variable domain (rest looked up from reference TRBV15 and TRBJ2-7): DAMVIQNPRYQVTQFGKPVTLSCSQTLNHNVMYWYQQKSSQAPKLLFHYYDKDFNNEADTPDNFQSRRPNTSFCFLDIRSPGLGDTAMYLCATSRGGSGILYEQYFGPGTRLTVT.

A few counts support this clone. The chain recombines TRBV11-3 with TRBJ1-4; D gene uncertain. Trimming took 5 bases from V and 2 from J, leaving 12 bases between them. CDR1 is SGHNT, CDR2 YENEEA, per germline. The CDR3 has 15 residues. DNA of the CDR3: TGTGCCAGCAGCCGGGCCAGTAGGACTAATGAAAAACTGTTTTTT. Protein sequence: CASSRASRTNEKLFF. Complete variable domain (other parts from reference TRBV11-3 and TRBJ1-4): EAGVVQSPRYKIIEKKQPVAFWCNPISGHNTLYWYLQNLGQGPELLIRYENEEAVDDSQLPKDRFSAERLKGVDSTLKIQPAELGDSAVYLCASSRASRTNEKLFFGSGTQLSVL.

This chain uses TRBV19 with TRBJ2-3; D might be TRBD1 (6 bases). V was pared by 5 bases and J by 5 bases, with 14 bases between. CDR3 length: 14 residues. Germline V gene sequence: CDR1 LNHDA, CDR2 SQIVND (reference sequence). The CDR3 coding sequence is TGTGCCAGTAGTTCTTGGGGGCATAAAGATACGCAGTATTTT. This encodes CASSSWGHKDTQYF.

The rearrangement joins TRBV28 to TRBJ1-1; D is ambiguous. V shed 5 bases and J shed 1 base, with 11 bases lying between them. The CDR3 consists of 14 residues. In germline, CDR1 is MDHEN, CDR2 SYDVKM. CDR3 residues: CASSTHGRNTEAFF. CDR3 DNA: TGTGCCAGCAGTACCCACGGCAGGAACACTGAAGCTTTCTTT.

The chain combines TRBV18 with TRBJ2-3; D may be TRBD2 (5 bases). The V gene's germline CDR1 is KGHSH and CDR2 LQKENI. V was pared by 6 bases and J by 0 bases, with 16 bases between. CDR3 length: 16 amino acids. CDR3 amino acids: CASSPGSRASTDTQYF. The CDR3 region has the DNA TGTGCCAGCTCCCCGGGGTCTCGTGCTAGCACAGATACGCAGTATTTT.

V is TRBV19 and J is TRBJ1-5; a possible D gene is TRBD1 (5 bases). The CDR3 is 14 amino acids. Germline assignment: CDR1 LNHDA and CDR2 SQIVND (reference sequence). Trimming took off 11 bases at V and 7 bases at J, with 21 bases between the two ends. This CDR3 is CASHNRFRRQPQHF. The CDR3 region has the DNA TGTGCCTCCCACAACAGGTTCCGTCGCCAGCCCCAGCATTTT. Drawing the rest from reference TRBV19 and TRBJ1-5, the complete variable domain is DGGITQSPKYLFRKEGQNVTLSCEQNLNHDAMYWYRQDPGQGLRLIYYSQIVNDFQKGDIAEGYSVSREKKESFPLTVTSAQKNPTAFYLCASHNRFRRQPQHFGDGTRLSIL.

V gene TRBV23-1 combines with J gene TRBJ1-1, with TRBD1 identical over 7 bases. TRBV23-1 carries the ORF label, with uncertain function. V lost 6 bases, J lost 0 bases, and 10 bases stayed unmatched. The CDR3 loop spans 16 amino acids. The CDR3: CASSSAAGGLNTEAFF. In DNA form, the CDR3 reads TGCGCCAGCAGCTCTGCGGCAGGGGGTTTGAACACTGAAGCTTTCTTT.

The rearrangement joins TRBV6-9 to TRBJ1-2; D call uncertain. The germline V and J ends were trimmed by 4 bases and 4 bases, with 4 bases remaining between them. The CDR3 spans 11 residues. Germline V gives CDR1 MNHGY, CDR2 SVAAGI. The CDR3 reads CASSSAYGYTF. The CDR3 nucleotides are TGTGCCAGCAGTTCGGCCTATGGCTACACCTTC.

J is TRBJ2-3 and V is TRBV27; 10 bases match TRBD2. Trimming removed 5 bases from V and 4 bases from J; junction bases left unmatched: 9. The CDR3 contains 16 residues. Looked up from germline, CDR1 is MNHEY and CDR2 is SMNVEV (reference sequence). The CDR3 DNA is TGTGCCAGCAGTCGACTTAGCGGGGGGTACTCAGATACGCAGTATTTT. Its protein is CASSRLSGGYSDTQYF.

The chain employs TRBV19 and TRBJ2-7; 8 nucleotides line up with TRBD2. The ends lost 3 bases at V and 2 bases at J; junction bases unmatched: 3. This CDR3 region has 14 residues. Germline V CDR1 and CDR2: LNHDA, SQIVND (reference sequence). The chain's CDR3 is CASSIRRGAYEQYF. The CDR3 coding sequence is TGTGCCAGTAGTATCAGGCGGGGGGCCTACGAGCAGTACTTC.

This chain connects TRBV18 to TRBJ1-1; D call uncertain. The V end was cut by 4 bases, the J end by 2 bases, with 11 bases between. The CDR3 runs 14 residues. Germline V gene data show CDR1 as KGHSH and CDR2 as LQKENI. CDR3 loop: CASSQIDENTEAFF. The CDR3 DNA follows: TGTGCCAGCTCACAGATCGACGAAAACACTGAAGCTTTCTTT.